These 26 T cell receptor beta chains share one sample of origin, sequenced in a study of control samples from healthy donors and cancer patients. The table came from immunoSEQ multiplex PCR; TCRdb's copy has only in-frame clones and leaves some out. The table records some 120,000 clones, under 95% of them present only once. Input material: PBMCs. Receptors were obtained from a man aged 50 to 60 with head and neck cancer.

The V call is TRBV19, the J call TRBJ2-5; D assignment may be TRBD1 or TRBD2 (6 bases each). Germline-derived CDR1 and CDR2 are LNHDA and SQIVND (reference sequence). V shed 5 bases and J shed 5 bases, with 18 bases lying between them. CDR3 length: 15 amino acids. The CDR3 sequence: CASSALGGVEETQYF. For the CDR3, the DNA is TGTGCCAGTAGTGCTCTCGGGGGCGTCGAGGAGACCCAGTACTTC.

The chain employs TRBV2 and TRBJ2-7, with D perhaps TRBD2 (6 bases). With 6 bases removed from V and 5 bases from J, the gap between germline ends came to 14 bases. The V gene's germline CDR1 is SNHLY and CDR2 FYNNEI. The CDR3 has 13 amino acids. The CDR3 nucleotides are TGTGCCAGCAGGAATTGGGGGGACGACGAGCAGTACTTC. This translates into CASRNWGDDEQYF.

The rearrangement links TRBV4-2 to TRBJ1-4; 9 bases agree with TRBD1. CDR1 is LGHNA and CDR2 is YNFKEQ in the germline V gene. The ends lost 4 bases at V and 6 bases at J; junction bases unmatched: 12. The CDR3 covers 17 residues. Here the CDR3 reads CASSRLTGTGKHEKLFF. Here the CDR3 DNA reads TGTGCCAGCAGCCGCCTGACCGGGACAGGGAAACATGAAAAACTGTTTTTT.

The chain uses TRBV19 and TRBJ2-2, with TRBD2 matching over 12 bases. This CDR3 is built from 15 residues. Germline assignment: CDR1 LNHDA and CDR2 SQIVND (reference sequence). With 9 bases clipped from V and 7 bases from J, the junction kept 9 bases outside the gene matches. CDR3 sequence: CASTGLAGPDGELFF. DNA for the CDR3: TGTGCCAGCACCGGACTAGCGGGGCCTGACGGGGAGCTGTTTTTT.

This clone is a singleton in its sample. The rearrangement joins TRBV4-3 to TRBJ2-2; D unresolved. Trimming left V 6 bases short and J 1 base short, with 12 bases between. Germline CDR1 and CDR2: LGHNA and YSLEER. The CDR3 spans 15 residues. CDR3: CASRLAVGNTGELFF. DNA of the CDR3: TGCGCCAGCAGACTCGCAGTGGGGAACACCGGGGAGCTGTTTTTT.

The CDR3 bases are TGTGCCAGCATCCTACTAGCGGGGGGTTCTACGCAGTATTTT. Protein product: CASILLAGGSTQYF. V is TRBV2 and J is TRBJ2-3; TRBD2 agrees at 12 bases. V lost 7 bases and J lost 8; bases outside the gene matches: 7. Germline V gives CDR1 SNHLY, CDR2 FYNNEI. The CDR3 is made up of 14 amino acids.

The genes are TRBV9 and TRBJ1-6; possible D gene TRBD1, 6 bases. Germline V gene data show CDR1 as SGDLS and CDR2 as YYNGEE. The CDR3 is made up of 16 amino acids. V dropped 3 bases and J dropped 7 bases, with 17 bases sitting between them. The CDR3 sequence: CASSEGGNPGNSPLHF. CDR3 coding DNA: TGTGCCAGCAGCGAGGGGGGAAACCCCGGCAATTCACCCCTCCACTTT.

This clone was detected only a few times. The CDR3 protein is CSARDWDAQYF. In DNA form, the CDR3 reads TGCAGTGCTAGAGACTGGGATGCCCAGTACTTC. The chain uses TRBV20-1 and TRBJ2-5; the D is unclear. The length of the CDR3 is 11 residues. V lost 0 bases and J lost 9, with 8 bases in between. CDR1 and CDR2 (germline): DFQATT, SNEGSKA (reference sequence).

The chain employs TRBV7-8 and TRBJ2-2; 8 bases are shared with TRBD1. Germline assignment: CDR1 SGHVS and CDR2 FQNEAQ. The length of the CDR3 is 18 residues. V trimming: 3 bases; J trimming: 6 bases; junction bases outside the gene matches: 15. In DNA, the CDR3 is TGTGCCAGCAGCTTTAGTCGGGTGGACAGGGCGATCGCCGGGGAGCTGTTTTTT. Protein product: CASSFSRVDRAIAGELFF.

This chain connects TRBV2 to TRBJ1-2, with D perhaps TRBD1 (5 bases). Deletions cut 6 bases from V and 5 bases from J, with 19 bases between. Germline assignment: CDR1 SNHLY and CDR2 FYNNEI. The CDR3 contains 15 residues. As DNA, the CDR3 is TGTGCCAGCAGCCCTGAGTCGGGACGGAATTATGGCTACACCTTC. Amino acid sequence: CASSPESGRNYGYTF.

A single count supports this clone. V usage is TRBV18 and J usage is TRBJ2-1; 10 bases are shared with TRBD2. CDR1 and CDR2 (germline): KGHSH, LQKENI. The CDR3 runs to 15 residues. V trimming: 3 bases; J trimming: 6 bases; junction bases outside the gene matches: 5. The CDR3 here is CASSPERLAGNEQFF. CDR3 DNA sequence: TGTGCCAGCTCACCGGAGAGACTAGCGGGCAATGAGCAGTTCTTC.

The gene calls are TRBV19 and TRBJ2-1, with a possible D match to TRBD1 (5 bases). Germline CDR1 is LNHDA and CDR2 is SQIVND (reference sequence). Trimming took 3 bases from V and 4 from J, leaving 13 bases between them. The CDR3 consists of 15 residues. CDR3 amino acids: CASSIAQTVYNEQFF. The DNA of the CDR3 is TGTGCCAGTAGTATCGCCCAGACAGTATACAATGAGCAGTTCTTC.

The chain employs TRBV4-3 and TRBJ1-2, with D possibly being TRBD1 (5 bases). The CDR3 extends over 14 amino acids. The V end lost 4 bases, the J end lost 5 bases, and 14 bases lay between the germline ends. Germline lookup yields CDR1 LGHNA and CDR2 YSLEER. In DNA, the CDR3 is TGCGCCAGCAGCCCCGCTGAAGGGGAGTATGGCTACACCTTC. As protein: CASSPAEGEYGYTF.

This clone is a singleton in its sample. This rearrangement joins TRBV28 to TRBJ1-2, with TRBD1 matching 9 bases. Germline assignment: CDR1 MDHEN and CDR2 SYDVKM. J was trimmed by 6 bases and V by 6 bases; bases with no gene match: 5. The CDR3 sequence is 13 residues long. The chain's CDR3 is CASRPTGGNGYTF. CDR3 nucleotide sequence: TGTGCCAGCAGACCTACAGGGGGCAATGGCTACACCTTC.

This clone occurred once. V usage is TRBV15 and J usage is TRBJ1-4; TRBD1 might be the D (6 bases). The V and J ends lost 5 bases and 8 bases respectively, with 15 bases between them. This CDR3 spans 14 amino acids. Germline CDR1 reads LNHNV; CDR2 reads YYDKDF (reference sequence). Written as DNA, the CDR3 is TGTGCCACCAGCGGACGGACAGCGCGGGAAAAACTGTTTTTT. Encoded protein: CATSGRTAREKLFF.

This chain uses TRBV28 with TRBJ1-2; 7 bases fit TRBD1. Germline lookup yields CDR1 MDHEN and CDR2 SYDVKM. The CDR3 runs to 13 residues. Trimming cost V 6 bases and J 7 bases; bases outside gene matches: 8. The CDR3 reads CASSRGQRLGYTF. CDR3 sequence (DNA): TGTGCCAGCAGCAGGGGACAGCGCCTTGGCTACACCTTC.

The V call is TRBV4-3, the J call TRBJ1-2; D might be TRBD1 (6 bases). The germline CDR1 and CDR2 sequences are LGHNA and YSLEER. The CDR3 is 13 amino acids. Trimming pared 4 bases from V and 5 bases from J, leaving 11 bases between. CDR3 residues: CASSRGTQYGYTF. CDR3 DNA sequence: TGCGCCAGCAGCCGCGGGACACAGTATGGCTACACCTTC.

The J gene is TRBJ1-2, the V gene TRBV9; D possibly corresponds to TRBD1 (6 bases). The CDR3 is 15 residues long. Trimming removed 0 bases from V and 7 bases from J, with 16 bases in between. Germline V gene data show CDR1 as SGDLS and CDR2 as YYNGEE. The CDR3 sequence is CASSVEMGATFGYTF. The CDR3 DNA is TGTGCCAGCAGCGTAGAAATGGGGGCAACGTTTGGCTACACCTTC.

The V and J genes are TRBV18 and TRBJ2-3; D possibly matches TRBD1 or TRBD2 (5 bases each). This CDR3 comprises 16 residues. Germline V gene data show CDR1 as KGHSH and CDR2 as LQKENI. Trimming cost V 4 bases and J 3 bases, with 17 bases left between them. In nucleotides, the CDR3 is TGTGCCAGCTCACGGGGACCCCTCCGCCTAACAGATACGCAGTATTTT. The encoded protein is CASSRGPLRLTDTQYF.

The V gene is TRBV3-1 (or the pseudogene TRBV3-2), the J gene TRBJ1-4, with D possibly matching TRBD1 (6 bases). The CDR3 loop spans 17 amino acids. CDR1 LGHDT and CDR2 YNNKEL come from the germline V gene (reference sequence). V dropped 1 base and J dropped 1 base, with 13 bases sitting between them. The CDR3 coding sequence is TGTGCCAGCAGCCAAGTTACGGGGGCAGGAACTAATGAAAAACTGTTTTTT. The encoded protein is CASSQVTGAGTNEKLFF.

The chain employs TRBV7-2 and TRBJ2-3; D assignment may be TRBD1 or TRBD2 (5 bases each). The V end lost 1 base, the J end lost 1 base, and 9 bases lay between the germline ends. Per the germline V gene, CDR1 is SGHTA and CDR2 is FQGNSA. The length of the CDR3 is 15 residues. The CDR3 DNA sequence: TGTGCCAGCAGCTTAGACGGGGCCCGCACAGATACGCAGTATTTT. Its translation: CASSLDGARTDTQYF.

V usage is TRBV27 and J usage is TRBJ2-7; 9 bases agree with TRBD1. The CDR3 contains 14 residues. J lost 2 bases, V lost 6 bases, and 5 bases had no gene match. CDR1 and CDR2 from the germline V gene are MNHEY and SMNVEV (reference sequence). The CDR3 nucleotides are TGTGCCAGCAGCTTGACAGGGGGACCCTACGAGCAGTACTTC. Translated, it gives CASSLTGGPYEQYF.

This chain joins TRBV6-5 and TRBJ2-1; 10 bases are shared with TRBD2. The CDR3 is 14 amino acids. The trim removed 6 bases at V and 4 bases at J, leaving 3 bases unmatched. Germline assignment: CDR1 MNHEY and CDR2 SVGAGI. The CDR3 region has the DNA TGTGCCAGCAGAACTAGCGGGGAGTACAATGAGCAGTTCTTC. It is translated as CASRTSGEYNEQFF.

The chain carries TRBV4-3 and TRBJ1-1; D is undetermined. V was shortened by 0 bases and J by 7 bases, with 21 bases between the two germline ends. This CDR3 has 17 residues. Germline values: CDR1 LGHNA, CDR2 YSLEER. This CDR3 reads CASSQDLVPRSVDEAFF. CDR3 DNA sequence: TGCGCCAGCAGCCAAGATTTGGTTCCCCGGTCGGTGGATGAAGCTTTCTTT.

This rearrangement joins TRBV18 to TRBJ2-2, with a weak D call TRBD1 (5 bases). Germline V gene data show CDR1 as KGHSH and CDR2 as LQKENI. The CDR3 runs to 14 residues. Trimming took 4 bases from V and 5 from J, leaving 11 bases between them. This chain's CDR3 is CASSLRERTGELFF. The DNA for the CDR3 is TGTGCCAGCTCACTCAGGGAAAGGACCGGGGAGCTGTTTTTT.

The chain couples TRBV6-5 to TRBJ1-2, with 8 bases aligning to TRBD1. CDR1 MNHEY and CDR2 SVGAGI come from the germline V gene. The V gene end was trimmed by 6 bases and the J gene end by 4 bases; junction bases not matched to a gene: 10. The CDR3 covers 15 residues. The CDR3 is CASRKMDREGYGYTF. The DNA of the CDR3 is TGTGCCAGCAGAAAAATGGACAGGGAAGGCTATGGCTACACCTTC.